Listed below are T cell receptor beta chains from one sample, sequenced in a study of cytomegalovirus exposure and HLA in healthy donors. Profiled with immunoSEQ multiplex PCR; TCRdb holds only in-frame clones, not every one. The sample consists of approximately 70,000 clones, 74% of them appearing once. Sequenced input: PBMCs. All receptors derive from a human donor in good health. Each CDR3 is given with its conserved first and last residue. Each record gives: clone size, V gene, D gene, J gene, CDR3 protein, CDR3 DNA. The D gene is left open where the match is weak. The size entry is marked missing in some rows and otherwise reads once, few, many or a size class.

>few|TRBV19|TRBD2|TRBJ2-4
CASSIDGTSGNIQYF
TGTGCCAGTAGTATAGATGGGACTAGCGGAAACATTCAGTACTTC
>-|TRBV30|-|TRBJ2-4
CAWSVQENIQYF
TGTGCCTGGAGTGTACAGGAAAACATTCAGTACTTC
>-|TRBV7-3|TRBD2|TRBJ2-1
CASSSQRESEQFF
TGTGCCAGCAGCTCTCAGCGGGAGAGTGAGCAGTTCTTC
>once|TRBV21-1|-|TRBJ1-5
CASSKAGAGPSNQPQHF
TGTGCCAGCAGCAAAGCGGGTGCAGGGCCTAGCAATCAGCCCCAGCATTTT
>-|TRBV6-5|TRBD1|TRBJ1-1
CASSYDRANTEAFF
TGTGCCAGCAGTTACGACAGGGCGAACACTGAAGCTTTCTTT
>-|TRBV6-6|TRBD1|TRBJ2-7
CASSWDSSFYEQYF
TGTGCCAGCAGCTGGGACAGTAGTTTTTACGAGCAGTACTTC
>medium-sized|TRBV5-4|TRBD1|TRBJ1-2
CASSPGTAYGYTF
TGTGCCAGCAGCCCAGGGACAGCTTATGGCTACACCTTC
>-|TRBV6-5|TRBD1|TRBJ1-1
CASRRDRVHTEAFF
TGTGCCAGCCGAAGGGACAGGGTACACACTGAAGCTTTCTTT
>few|TRBV5-4|-|TRBJ1-1
CASSFGMNTEAFF
TGTGCCAGCAGCTTCGGGATGAACACTGAAGCTTTCTTT
>few|TRBV29-1|-|TRBJ1-6
CSVGELWDSPLHF
TGCAGCGTCGGGGAGTTATGGGATTCACCCCTCCACTTT
>-|TRBV7-9|TRBD2|TRBJ2-2
CASSPRAIERETSGELFF
TGTGCCAGCAGCCCACGGGCGATTGAGCGGGAGACTTCCGGGGAGCTGTTTTTT
>-|TRBV19|TRBD2|TRBJ2-1
CASSIDVGRAYNEQFF
TGTGCCAGTAGTATAGATGTCGGGAGGGCCTACAATGAGCAGTTCTTC
>-|TRBV15|-|TRBJ2-3
CATSRDPGSTDTQYF
TGTGCCACCAGCAGAGATCCAGGGAGCACAGATACGCAGTATTTT
>-|TRBV18|TRBD1|TRBJ2-3
CASSTGGGTDTQYF
TGTGCCAGCTCAACAGGGGGCGGCACAGATACGCAGTATTTT
>-|TRBV21-1|-|TRBJ1-5
CASSKEGQDSRYPHCDSNQPQHF
TGTGCCAGCAGCAAAGAAGGCCAGGATTCTCGCTACCCGCACTGCGATAGCAATCAGCCCCAGCATTTT
>-|TRBV19|TRBD1|TRBJ1-3
CASSTSWTGSGNTIYF
TGTGCCAGTAGTACGAGTTGGACAGGCTCTGGAAACACCATATATTTT
>-|TRBV2|-|TRBJ2-2
CASSPASFAGELFF
TGTGCCAGCAGTCCAGCTAGTTTCGCCGGGGAGCTGTTTTTT
>few|TRBV7-3|-|TRBJ1-2
CASSPGPGERGYTF
TGTGCCAGCAGCCCGGGTCCGGGGGAGCGAGGCTACACCTTC
>-|TRBV28|-|TRBJ2-7
CASSLYRASSYEQYF
TGTGCCAGCAGTTTATACAGGGCAAGCTCCTACGAGCAGTACTTC
>-|TRBV19|TRBD2|TRBJ2-7
CASSVGLAGGRRSYEQYF
TGTGCCAGTAGTGTCGGACTAGCGGGAGGGAGGAGGTCCTACGAGCAGTACTTC
>-|TRBV9|TRBD1|TRBJ1-1
CASSVQGARAEAFF
TGTGCCAGCAGCGTACAGGGGGCGCGGGCTGAAGCTTTCTTT
>-|TRBV7-9|-|TRBJ2-7
CASSLELYEQYF
TGTGCCAGCAGCTTAGAACTCTACGAGCAGTACTTC
>large|TRBV7-9|TRBD1|TRBJ1-4
CASSRIGTVNEKLFF
TGTGCCAGCAGCCGAATCGGGACAGTTAATGAAAAACTGTTTTTT
>-|TRBV6-1|-|TRBJ1-2
CASTPTGMHGYTF
TGTGCCAGCACTCCAACAGGGATGCATGGCTACACCTTC
>-|TRBV5-1|TRBD1|TRBJ1-2
CASSPGQVFYGYTF
TGCGCCAGCAGCCCGGGACAGGTTTTTTATGGCTACACCTTC
>-|TRBV7-6|TRBD1|TRBJ1-5
CASSLGRGYNQPQHF
TGTGCCAGCAGCTTGGGCAGGGGGTACAATCAGCCCCAGCATTTT
>-|TRBV19|-|TRBJ2-3
CASSILATDTQYF
-